Listed below are T cell receptor beta chains from one sample, sequenced in a study of blood T cells in healthy people across ages. A single record per CDR3 protein comes from TCRdb applying MiXCR to the 5' RACE reads. The top ten clones hold more than 4% of a sample with around 1,600,000 distinct CDR3 sequences, approximately 43% of them seen once. The sequenced material came from blood. These receptors originate from a woman under 30 in good health. The CDR3 runs from the conserved cysteine through the conserved F or W. D genes are given only for firm matches. For some rows the clone size is stated as once, few or many, or as a class when expanded; others skip it.

few	TRBV6-5	NA	TRBJ2-7	TGTGCCAGCAGCCGCCGGAGGAAAACTGTGGACGAGCAGTACTTC	CASSRRRKTVDEQYF
NA	TRBV18	NA	TRBJ2-2	TGTGCCGGCTCAGCTGACACCGGGGAGCTGTTTTTT	CAGSADTGELFF
few	TRBV7-9	NA	TRBJ2-1	TGTGCCAGCAGCCGCAGCGCTTACAATGAGCAGTTCTTC	CASSRSAYNEQFF
NA	TRBV10-3	TRBD1	TRBJ1-2	TGTGCCATCAGTGAGCGGGGACAGTTCGGGTCACACGCTAACTATGGCTACACCTTC	CAISERGQFGSHANYGYTF
few	TRBV7-2	NA	TRBJ2-5	TGTGCCAGCAGCTCCCAGTATTACAATGAGCAGTACTTC	CASSSQYYNEQYF
NA	TRBV5-5	TRBD1	TRBJ1-5	TGTGCCAGCAGCTTAGGGACAGGGGTTGTTCAGCCCCAGCATTTT	CASSLGTGVVQPQHF
NA	TRBV4-1	TRBD2	TRBJ2-1	TGCGCCAGCAGCCAAGCGATAGCGGGAGGGAATGAGCAGTTCTTC	CASSQAIAGGNEQFF
NA	TRBV20-1	NA	TRBJ1-3	TGCAGTGCTAGAGATACTCGGAACACCATATATTTT	CSARDTRNTIYF
once	TRBV25-1	NA	TRBJ1-4	TGTGCCAGCACCGAGTCTCGGGGGGGGTCTAATGAAAAACTGTTTTTT	CASTESRGGSNEKLFF
NA	TRBV5-1	TRBD2	TRBJ2-3	TGCGCCAGCAGCCCACCTAGCGGGACTAGCACAGATACGCAGTATTTT	CASSPPSGTSTDTQYF
NA	TRBV13	NA	TRBJ1-2	TGTGCCAGCAGCCGTCGAACAGGCCGACACTATGGCTACACCTTC	CASSRRTGRHYGYTF
NA	TRBV14	NA	TRBJ1-4	TGTGCCAGCAGCCAAGATTTCGGGGGTTTGGCTGAAAAACTGTTTTTT	CASSQDFGGLAEKLFF
NA	TRBV11-2	TRBD2	TRBJ2-1	TGTGCCAGCAGCTCCAGACTAGCGGGGAGGTATGAGCAGTTCTTC	CASSSRLAGRYEQFF
few	TRBV29-1	TRBD2	TRBJ2-5	TGCAGCGTTGCTTTACTAGCGGAGACCCAGTACTTC	CSVALLAETQYF
NA	TRBV12-3/TRBV12-4	NA	TRBJ2-1	TGTGCCAGCGGAGGGTACGCAGGCCATGAGCAGTTCTTC	CASGGYAGHEQFF
NA	TRBV20-1	NA	TRBJ1-1	TGCAGTGCCCGGACACTAAAGGGGACTGAAGCTTTCTTT	CSARTLKGTEAFF
NA	TRBV5-1	NA	TRBJ2-3	TGCGCCAGCAGCCGGGGACGGACAGACCGGACAGATACGCAGTATTTT	CASSRGRTDRTDTQYF
NA	TRBV30	NA	TRBJ2-7	TGTGCCTGGAGTCTTAAGGGCCAGTACGAGCAGTACTTC	CAWSLKGQYEQYF
few	TRBV29-1	TRBD1	TRBJ2-3	TGCAGCGTCGGGACAGCTATCACAGATACGCAGTATTTT	CSVGTAITDTQYF
few	TRBV20-1	NA	TRBJ2-5	TGCAGTGCTAGAGATCCCCGTCGAGGGGGTTCCGCAGAGACCCAGTACTTC	CSARDPRRGGSAETQYF
NA	TRBV5-1	NA	TRBJ2-1	TGCGCCAGCAGCTCGGCTAGCCCTCTCTACAATGAGCAGTTCTTC	CASSSASPLYNEQFF
few	TRBV14	NA	TRBJ2-7	TGTGCCAGCAGCCAAGAAATCGGGGTGTCCTACGAGCAGTACTTC	CASSQEIGVSYEQYF
few	TRBV29-1	NA	TRBJ1-2	TGCGGAAGGGGTGGCTACACCTTC	CGRGGYTF
NA	TRBV7-9	TRBD1	TRBJ1-6	TGTGCCAGCAGCTTAGGACAGGGGCACTCCTATAATTCACCCCTCCACTTT	CASSLGQGHSYNSPLHF
few	TRBV2	NA	TRBJ2-5	TGTGCCAGCTACTTGGGGCTACGGGGAGAGACCCAGTACTTC	CASYLGLRGETQYF
NA	TRBV7-2	NA	TRBJ1-4	TGTGCCAGCAGTTTACAGGGTCCCGCGGCTAATGAAAAACTGTTTTTT	CASSLQGPAANEKLFF
NA	TRBV20-1	NA	TRBJ2-7	TGCAGTGCTAGACCCGGCCAAAACTACGAGCAGTACTTC	CSARPGQNYEQYF
few	TRBV20-1	TRBD2	TRBJ2-7	TGCAGTGCTAGAGTCGGGGGGTTCTCCTACGAGCAGTACTTC	CSARVGGFSYEQYF
few	TRBV10-3	TRBD1	TRBJ2-2	TGTGCCATCAGTGATATACTTATAGGGACAGGGGTGCCCGGGGAGCTGTTTTTT	CAISDILIGTGVPGELFF
few	TRBV4-1	TRBD1	TRBJ2-5	TGCGCCAGCAGCCACCAGATCGGGACAGGCCCTTGGACCCAGTACTTC	CASSHQIGTGPWTQYF
NA	TRBV11-2	TRBD1	TRBJ2-4	TGTGCCAGCAGCTTCCCTAGGGGGCGGCTTGCGGCTGGAAACATTCAGTACTTC	CASSFPRGRLAAGNIQYF
NA	TRBV11-1	NA	TRBJ1-2	TGTGCCAGCAGCCATTTACGGAACCTCAAACGCTACACCTTC	CASSHLRNLKRYTF
NA	TRBV11-2	TRBD1	TRBJ1-1	TGTGCCAGCAGCTCGGAAGACAGGGGCTACACTGAAGCTTTCTTT	CASSSEDRGYTEAFF
NA	TRBV29-1	TRBD1	TRBJ2-7	TGCAGCGTTGCGACAGGGCGGGTCGAGCAGTACTTC	CSVATGRVEQYF
few	TRBV9	NA	TRBJ2-3	TGTGCCAGCACCCTTGGCCTCACAGATACGCAGTATTTT	CASTLGLTDTQYF
NA	TRBV20-1	TRBD2	TRBJ2-5	TGCAGTGCACCTGGACTAGCGGGAGGAAGGGGAGTGTTACAAGAGACCCAGTACTTC	CSAPGLAGGRGVLQETQYF
few	TRBV27	TRBD1	TRBJ2-1	TGTGCCAGCAGTTCACTCCCGGGACAGGGGGCCAAGGATGAGCAGTTCTTC	CASSSLPGQGAKDEQFF
NA	TRBV20-1	NA	TRBJ2-1	TGCAGTGCTAGGTCGACAGGGTTTAGGAGGGGCTCCGACAATGAGCAGTTCTTC	CSARSTGFRRGSDNEQFF
few	TRBV12-3/TRBV12-4	NA	TRBJ2-7	TGTGCCAGCAGTTTAACTCCAGGGTCCTACGAGCAGTACTTC	CASSLTPGSYEQYF
NA	TRBV6-2/TRBV6-3	TRBD2	TRBJ2-5	TGTGCCACCGGACTAGCGGGGGGTCTGGAGACCCAGTACTTC	CATGLAGGLETQYF
NA	TRBV3-1	NA	TRBJ1-4	TGTGCCAGCAGCCAGTGGGCAGGGGAAAGCCCTAATGAAAAACTGTTTTTT	CASSQWAGESPNEKLFF
NA	TRBV20-1	NA	TRBJ2-7	TGCAGTGCTAGGCAGCAGGGGCGCGCTCCAGACTACTTC	CSARQQGRAPDYF
few	TRBV20-1	TRBD2	TRBJ2-1	TGCAGTGCTCCCGGACTAGCGGGTTCCTACAATGAGCAGTTCTTC	CSAPGLAGSYNEQFF
few	TRBV4-1	TRBD1	TRBJ2-7	TGCGCCAGCAGCCAACCCGGGACAGGGCTTTCCTACGAGCAGTACTTC	CASSQPGTGLSYEQYF
NA	TRBV6-6	TRBD2	TRBJ2-3	TGTGCCAGCAGCTACGACCTAGCGGCATCAGATACGCAGTATTTT	CASSYDLAASDTQYF
few	TRBV4-3	TRBD2	TRBJ2-1	TGCGCCAGCAGCCACCTACCTAGCGGAGTTGGCAATGAGCAGTTCTTC	CASSHLPSGVGNEQFF
NA	TRBV15	TRBD1	TRBJ2-7	TGTGCCACCAGCAATAGACAGGGCGACAATGAGCAGTACTTC	CATSNRQGDNEQYF
NA	TRBV30	NA	TRBJ1-1	TGTGCCTGGAGGGGAGGAGGGGAGAACACTGAAGCTTTCTTT	CAWRGGGENTEAFF
NA	TRBV15	NA	TRBJ1-4	TGTGCCACCAGCAGACTGGTACATTTTAATGAAAAACTGTTTTTT	CATSRLVHFNEKLFF
NA	TRBV4-3	TRBD2	TRBJ2-1	TGCGCCAGCAGCCAAGTATTAGCGGGAGGGAACAATGAGCAGTTCTTC	CASSQVLAGGNNEQFF
few	TRBV6-2/TRBV6-3	NA	TRBJ1-2	TGTGCCAGCAGACGAACCGGGACACGACCAATACTTAACTATGGCTACACCTTC	CASRRTGTRPILNYGYTF
NA	TRBV7-3	NA	TRBJ1-1	TGTGCCAGCAACAGAGGGGGTAATTTGGTTTTTAGTGAAGCTTTCTTT	CASNRGGNLVFSEAFF
NA	TRBV7-2	TRBD2	TRBJ2-7	TGTGCCAGCAGCTTCCAGCTAGCGGCCTCCTACGAGCAGTACTTC	CASSFQLAASYEQYF
NA	TRBV28	TRBD1	TRBJ2-7	TGTGCCAGTGGGGGTCCGGGACAGGGTGTCTCCTACGAGCAGTACTTC	CASGGPGQGVSYEQYF
few	TRBV25-1	NA	TRBJ2-4	TGTGCCAGCAGTCCCGCCGCGGGTGGTAACATTCAGTACTTC	CASSPAAGGNIQYF
NA	TRBV7-2	NA	TRBJ1-6	TGTGCCAGCAGCTGGAACAGGGCTAATAATTCACCCCTCCACTTT	CASSWNRANNSPLHF
NA	TRBV4-2	TRBD2	TRBJ2-3	TGTGCCAGCAGCCAAGAACCTAGCGGGAGTACTCTAGATACGCAGTATTTT	CASSQEPSGSTLDTQYF